The 20 T cell receptor beta chains in this list originate from one sample, sequenced in a study of regulatory T cells in long-lasting Graves disease. Indicated time point: persistent/refractory GD, antithyroid drugs over 5 years with positive TRAb. After RNA was extracted from PBMCs, the TCR library was made from it. Both iRepertoire HTBI primers and Arm-PCR of CDR3 regions were used to build the TCR beta libraries. MiXCR was run by TCRdb on the multiplex PCR reads, yielding one entry per CDR3 protein. This table holds nearly 350,000 distinct CDR3 sequences, about 20% found once. Material: peripheral blood mononuclear cells (PBMCs), obtained when the disease was refractory, from a patient treated with antithyroid drugs. The receptors shown here come from a female donor with Graves disease.

This clonotype came up a few times. V and J are TRBV10-2 and TRBJ1-1; a weak D match, TRBD1 (6 bases). The CDR3 length is 12 residues. From germline, CDR1 is WSHSY and CDR2 SAAADI. Trimming pared 6 bases from V and 5 bases from J, leaving 10 bases between. In DNA form, the CDR3 reads TGCGCCAGCAGCGACAGGTTGACTGAAGCTTTCTTT. This translates into CASSDRLTEAFF.

This sequence joins TRBV5-1 and TRBJ2-6; 8 positions match TRBD1. The ends lost 4 bases at V and 2 bases at J; junction bases unmatched: 8. The germline gives CDR1 SGHRS, CDR2 YFSETQ. The CDR3 spans 17 residues. The CDR3 loop is CASSLTGGTTGANVLTF. DNA for the CDR3: TGCGCCAGCAGCCTCACAGGGGGGACCACTGGGGCCAACGTCCTGACTTTC.

This clonotype appeared many times. The chain links TRBV11-2 to TRBJ2-5; the match to TRBD2 covers 11 bases. J was trimmed by 2 bases and V by 5 bases; bases with no gene match: 7. There are 16 residues in the CDR3. The germline V gene encodes CDR1 SGHAT and CDR2 FQNNGV. The CDR3 nucleotides are TGTGCCAGCAGCATCCGACTAGCGGGAATTCAAGAGACCCAGTACTTC. Translated: CASSIRLAGIQETQYF.

This clonotype was found many times. The chain employs TRBV14 and TRBJ2-7; TRBD2 is a possible D gene (6 bases). The CDR3 spans 14 residues. Trimming left V 3 bases short and J 2 bases short, with 11 bases between. Germline values: CDR1 SGHDN, CDR2 FVKESK. The CDR3 spells CASSHQGGAYEQYF. CDR3 bases: TGTGCCAGCAGCCACCAAGGAGGGGCCTACGAGCAGTACTTC.

This clonotype was detected a few times. This CDR3 reads CASTPIPAGSANTEAFF. CDR3 in DNA: TGTGCCAGCACACCAATCCCCGCGGGGTCGGCGAACACTGAAGCTTTCTTT. The rearrangement uses TRBV27 and TRBJ1-1; no reliable D call. The CDR3 contains 17 residues. The V end lost 7 bases, the J end lost 1 base, and 22 bases lay between the germline ends. The germline V gene has CDR1 MNHEY and CDR2 SMNVEV (reference sequence).

CDR3 sequence: CASSPSQGPYEQYF. In nucleotides, the CDR3 is TGTGCCAGCTCACCCAGTCAGGGGCCCTACGAGCAGTACTTC. This sequence joins TRBV18 and TRBJ2-7; perhaps TRBD1 as D (6 bases). V dropped 3 bases and J dropped 2 bases, with 11 bases sitting between them. This CDR3 spans 14 amino acids. The germline V gene has CDR1 KGHSH and CDR2 LQKENI.

At least ten counts were recorded for this clonotype. The chain couples TRBV20-1 to TRBJ2-7; D is undetermined. This CDR3 comprises 13 residues. Germline V gives CDR1 DFQATT, CDR2 SNEGSKA (reference sequence). The V and J ends lost 1 base and 3 bases respectively, with 10 bases between them. In DNA, the CDR3 is TGCAGTGCTAGAGGCCCAAACGGCTACGAGCAGTACTTC. Protein sequence: CSARGPNGYEQYF.

The genes are TRBV18 and TRBJ1-6, with D maybe TRBD1 (6 bases). The germline V and J ends were trimmed by 10 bases and 1 base, with 8 bases remaining between them. CDR1 is KGHSH and CDR2 is LQKENI in the germline V gene. This CDR3 has 13 amino acids. CDR3 nucleotide sequence: TGTGCCACCGGACAGTCCTATAATTCACCCCTCCACTTT. Translating it yields CATGQSYNSPLHF.

The chain carries TRBV7-6 and TRBJ1-4; D may be TRBD1 (5 bases). The CDR3 totals 14 residues. V dropped 4 bases and J dropped 3 bases, with 9 bases sitting between them. Germline V lookup: CDR1 SGHVS, CDR2 FNYEAQ. The CDR3 nucleotides are TGTGCCAGCAGCTCCGGACACTCTAATGAAAAACTGTTTTTT. It encodes CASSSGHSNEKLFF.

This clonotype was seen many times. CDR3 sequence reads: CASSTNSRQGYEQYF. The CDR3 DNA reads TGTGCCAGCAGTACCAACTCGAGACAGGGTTACGAGCAGTACTTC. The V and J genes are TRBV6-1 and TRBJ2-7, with TRBD1 matching 7 bases. This CDR3 contains 15 residues. V lost 5 bases to trimming and J lost 4 bases; unmatched junction nucleotides: 11. CDR1 MNHNS and CDR2 SASEGT come from the germline V gene.

The sample holds a few counts of this clonotype. The rearrangement links TRBV7-9 to TRBJ1-1; 8 bases match TRBD1. Germline V gene sequence: CDR1 SEHNR, CDR2 FQNEAQ (reference sequence). V gave up 2 bases and J gave up 5 bases; unmatched junction bases: 10. The CDR3 is 16 residues long. The CDR3 coding sequence is TGTGCCAGCAGCTTACGCGTCAGGGGGCGTAGTACTGAAGCTTTCTTT. Translating it yields CASSLRVRGRSTEAFF.

This clonotype was detected many times. The V gene is TRBV2, the J gene TRBJ1-3; D unresolved. CDR1 SNHLY and CDR2 FYNNEI come from the germline V gene. Deletions cut 7 bases from V and 0 bases from J, with 7 bases between. There are 13 residues in the CDR3. The CDR3: CASIADSGNTIYF. CDR3 sequence (DNA): TGTGCCAGCATAGCCGACTCTGGAAACACCATATATTTT.

This clonotype has ten or more counts. The J gene is TRBJ1-5, the V gene TRBV27, with TRBD1 matching over 10 bases. The CDR3 sequence is 15 residues long. Trimming removed 3 bases from V and 2 bases from J; junction bases left unmatched: 1. Per the germline V gene, CDR1 is MNHEY and CDR2 is SMNVEV (reference sequence). CDR3 protein: CASSLTGGRNQPQHF. The CDR3, as DNA: TGTGCCAGCAGTTTGACAGGGGGCCGCAATCAGCCCCAGCATTTT.

The genes are TRBV7-2 and TRBJ1-6; the D gene is possibly TRBD1 (6 bases). V was clipped by 1 base and J by 0 bases, with 10 bases between them. Germline V gene data show CDR1 as SGHTA and CDR2 as FQGNSA. The CDR3 spans 17 residues. The CDR3 loop is CASSLGPTGSYNSPLHF. The CDR3 DNA follows: TGTGCCAGCAGCTTAGGCCCGACAGGCTCCTATAATTCACCCCTCCACTTT. Full variable domain (missing parts from reference TRBV7-2 and TRBJ1-6): GAGVSQSPSNKVTEKGKDVELRCDPISGHTALYWYRQSLGQGLEFLIYFQGNSAPDKSGLPSDRFSAERTGGSVSTLTIQRTQQEDSAVYLCASSLGPTGSYNSPLHFGNGTRLTVT.

This clonotype was observed many times. The CDR3 sequence: CASSQDPAERETQYF. The CDR3 DNA reads TGTGCCAGCAGCCAAGATCCGGCTGAGCGGGAGACCCAGTACTTC. V is TRBV3-1 and J is TRBJ2-5; D is perhaps TRBD2 (5 bases). Trimming removed 0 bases from V and 5 bases from J, with 13 bases in between. CDR3 length: 15 amino acids. Per the germline V gene, CDR1 is LGHDT and CDR2 is YNNKEL (reference sequence).

This clonotype has at least ten counts. The chain couples TRBV28 to TRBJ1-1; D not certain. Germline CDR1 MDHEN, CDR2 SYDVKM. V gave up 4 bases and J gave up 4 bases, with 19 bases separating them. The CDR3 loop spans 16 amino acids. The CDR3 DNA sequence: TGTGCCAGCAGTTCTAGGAGCAGGAGTCCCGGCACTGAAGCTTTCTTT. Translated, it gives CASSSRSRSPGTEAFF.

This clonotype was detected only a few times. The gene calls are TRBV6-2 or TRBV6-3 and TRBJ2-7; D not resolved. CDR3 length: 12 residues. The V end lost 1 base, the J end lost 4 bases, and 5 bases lay between the germline ends. CDR1 is MNHEY, CDR2 SVGEGT, per germline. CDR3 DNA sequence: TGTGCCAGCAGTTACTTTGTGTACGAGCAGTACTTC. It is translated as CASSYFVYEQYF.

This clonotype has a count of ten or more. This rearrangement joins TRBV13 to TRBJ2-5; 9 bases are a match to TRBD2. Trimming took 4 bases from V and 2 from J; bases not matched to a gene: 14. This CDR3 has 18 amino acids. Germline V CDR1 and CDR2: PRHDT, FYEKMQ (reference sequence). CDR3 loop: CASSSETTAGGGQETQYF. The CDR3, as DNA: TGTGCCAGCAGCTCCGAAACTACAGCGGGGGGTGGACAAGAGACCCAGTACTTC.

This clonotype was seen many times. CDR3 residues: CASSYSNTGNYGYTF. DNA of the CDR3: TGTGCCAGCAGTTACTCGAATACAGGGAACTATGGCTACACCTTC. The V gene is TRBV6-5, the J gene TRBJ1-2, with D perhaps TRBD1 (6 bases). In germline, CDR1 is MNHEY, CDR2 SVGAGI. CDR3 size: 15 residues. Trimming left V 0 bases short and J 2 bases short, with 10 bases between.

In its sample, this clonotype was seen a few times. The V gene is TRBV30, the J gene TRBJ1-1, with TRBD1 matching 9 bases. V shed 1 base, J shed 4 bases, and the junction held 10 bases outside the gene matches. The CDR3 sequence is 16 residues long. Looked up from germline, CDR1 is GTSNPN and CDR2 is SVGIG (reference sequence). This CDR3 reads CAWSAIPGQGSTEAFF. CDR3 in DNA: TGTGCCTGGAGTGCTATCCCGGGACAGGGATCCACTGAAGCTTTCTTT.